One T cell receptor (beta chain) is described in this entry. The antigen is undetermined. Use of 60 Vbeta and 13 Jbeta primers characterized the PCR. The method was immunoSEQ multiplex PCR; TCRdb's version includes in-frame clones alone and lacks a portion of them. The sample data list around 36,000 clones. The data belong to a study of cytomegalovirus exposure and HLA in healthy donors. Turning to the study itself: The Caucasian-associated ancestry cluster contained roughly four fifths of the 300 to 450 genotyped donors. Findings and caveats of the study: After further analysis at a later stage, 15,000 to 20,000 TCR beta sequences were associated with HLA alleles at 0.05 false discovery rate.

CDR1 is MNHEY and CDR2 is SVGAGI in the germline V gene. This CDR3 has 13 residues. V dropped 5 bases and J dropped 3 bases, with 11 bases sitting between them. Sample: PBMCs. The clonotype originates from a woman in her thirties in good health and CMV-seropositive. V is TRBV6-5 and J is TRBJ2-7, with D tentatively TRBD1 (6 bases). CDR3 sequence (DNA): TGTGCCAGCAGTCCAGGGGCGAACTACGAGCAGTACTTC. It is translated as CASSPGANYEQYF.